These T cell receptor beta chains were read from a single sample in a study of blood T cells in healthy people across ages. TCRdb recomputed calls from the 5' RACE reads with MiXCR, one row per CDR3 protein. The table has approximately 690,000 distinct CDR3 sequences, approximately 50% seen once. Specimen: blood. These receptors all come from a man in his fifties or sixties in good health. Both conserved end residues are part of each CDR3. A D gene is named only where the DNA matches it firmly. Clone size is shown for a subset of rows, as once, few, many or a class of expanded clone.

size	J	D	V	CDR3	DNA
few	TRBJ1-2	TRBD1	TRBV25-1	CASSERGTGGNYGYTF	TGTGCCAGCAGTGAAAGGGGGACAGGGGGGAACTATGGCTACACCTTC
few	TRBJ1-1	-	TRBV7-9	CASSLNMESPEAFF	TGTGCCAGCAGCTTAAACATGGAATCTCCTGAAGCTTTCTTT
-	TRBJ1-5	-	TRBV28	CASSLGEINQPQHF	TGTGCCAGCAGTTTAGGGGAAATCAATCAGCCCCAGCATTTT
-	TRBJ2-1	-	TRBV20-1	CSARADNNEQFF	TGCAGTGCTAGGGCAGACAACAATGAGCAGTTCTTC
few	TRBJ2-5	TRBD2	TRBV9	CASSVGAAGRETQYF	TGTGCCAGCAGCGTAGGGGCAGCGGGGCGGGAGACCCAGTACTTC
-	TRBJ2-3	-	TRBV20-1	CSARDKGGARTDTQYF	TGCAGTGCTAGAGATAAAGGAGGGGCCCGCACAGATACGCAGTATTTT
-	TRBJ2-5	-	TRBV2	CASSDTGTDETQYF	TGTGCCAGCAGCGACACCGGGACTGATGAGACCCAGTACTTC
-	TRBJ2-2	-	TRBV29-1	CSVGSGVANTGELFF	TGCAGCGTTGGGTCGGGTGTCGCGAACACCGGGGAGCTGTTTTTT
-	TRBJ2-7	-	TRBV10-3	CAQGLHRDTYEQYF	TGTGCCCAAGGCCTGCACAGGGACACCTACGAGCAGTACTTC
-	TRBJ2-1	TRBD2	TRBV2	CASTARAGANEQFF	TGTGCCAGCACCGCTAGAGCGGGGGCTAATGAGCAGTTCTTC
few	TRBJ2-3	TRBD2	TRBV10-3	CAITQAGVRDTQYF	TGTGCCATCACTCAAGCGGGGGTGAGAGATACGCAGTATTTT
-	TRBJ1-1	-	TRBV10-3	CAICSDMNTGAFF	TGTGCCATCTGTAGCGATATGAACACTGGAGCTTTCTTT
-	TRBJ2-5	-	TRBV7-2	CASSRGGTLLPETQYF	TGTGCCAGCAGCCGAGGTGGGACTCTTCTACCGGAGACCCAGTACTTC
few	TRBJ2-3	TRBD2	TRBV2	CASSPGLAKEADTQYF	TGTGCCAGCAGCCCAGGACTAGCGAAGGAGGCAGATACGCAGTATTTT